This is a list of T cell receptor beta chains from one sample in a study of blood T cell repertoires in COVID-19. Only in-frame clones appear in the TCRdb table, and some are missing; sequencing was by immunoSEQ multiplex PCR. The data contain under 250,000 clones, around 92% of them singletons. The sequencing sample was made of peripheral blood. These receptors were taken from a man aged 30 to 45 with acute or convalescent COVID-19. The conserved cysteine and the conserved F or W are not part of the CDR3 here.

>TRBV7-2|TRBJ2-3
ASSPRMGTDTQY
>TRBV10-3|TRBJ1-6
ATAGQGLGSPLH
>TRBV19|TRBJ1-2
ASSIDLIGYT
>TRBV7-8|TRBJ2-1
ASSPPHGMRNEQF
>TRBV19|TRBJ1-5
ASSVSPGTRGH
>TRBV6-4|TRBJ2-3
ASSGTSGADTQY
>TRBV5-6|TRBJ1-2
ASSLLQARDYGYT
>TRBV12-5|TRBJ1-4
ASGLVRDRDVKLF
>TRBV5-1|TRBJ2-2
ASSLTAGVRVTGELF
>TRBV19|TRBJ2-7
ASSRLAASYEQY
>TRBV3-1/TRBV3-2|TRBJ1-2
ASRGDANYGYT
>TRBV6-5|TRBJ1-1
ASSLDRGLTEAF
>TRBV18|TRBJ1-2
ASSPRDRVLNGYT
>TRBV5-1|TRBJ1-6
ASSLGAGNHSPLH
>TRBV7-3|TRBJ2-6
ASSLKQGSGANVLT
>TRBV24-1|TRBJ1-5
ATSGLNSNQPQH
>TRBV18|TRBJ1-5
ASSPRRTGGGYQPQH
>TRBV7-2|TRBJ2-5
ASSGKLGGGTGETQY
>TRBV27|TRBJ1-1
ASTLDRDRDTEAF
>TRBV5-1|TRBJ2-7
ASSPGGASYEQY
>TRBV21-1|TRBJ2-7
ASSKRGTSGTVHEQY
>TRBV6-5|TRBJ1-2
ATAEPAQAGGYT
>TRBV7-2|TRBJ1-2
ASSPSAARGLNGYT
>TRBV13|TRBJ2-5
ASSRLAGAQETQY
>TRBV13|TRBJ2-5
ASSLAGAIETQY
>TRBV24-1|TRBJ2-3
ATSDLQDTQY
>TRBV12-3/TRBV12-4|TRBJ2-1
ASSLNEQF
>TRBV6-5|TRBJ1-3
ASTGENTIY
>TRBV11-2|TRBJ2-1
ASSLDRGQHMSHNEQF
>TRBV11-2|TRBJ2-3
ASSSTVLPSTDTQY
>TRBV10-3|TRBJ1-4
AISESQVVRGNEKLF
>TRBV3-1/TRBV3-2|TRBJ2-7
ASSPSPSYEQY
>TRBV19|TRBJ1-2
ASSPGGLGRLYGYT
>TRBV24-1|TRBJ1-3
ATSDSTVSSGNTIY
>TRBV10-3|TRBJ1-2
AISDATRTGEFRGYT
>TRBV18|TRBJ1-2
ASSPRTSDGYT
>TRBV11-1|TRBJ1-6
ASSPEGTGGSPLH
>TRBV21-1|TRBJ1-5
ASSPWGEGQPQH
>TRBV28|TRBJ2-2
ALEVRNTGELF
>TRBV28|TRBJ2-5
ASGKPGAGQETQY
>TRBV7-2|TRBJ2-7
ASSFLAGGAHEQY
>TRBV2|TRBJ2-7
ASSARFYEQY
>TRBV6-5|TRBJ1-6
ASSNSYNSPLH
>TRBV9|TRBJ1-2
ASSVATGRNYGYT
>TRBV24-1|TRBJ2-1
ATGTSARNEQF
>TRBV4-1|TRBJ1-2
ASSGNRGLDYGYT
>TRBV6-5|TRBJ1-1
ASKDRGLTEAF
>TRBV30|TRBJ2-4
AWSSGGQGSIQY
>TRBV18|TRBJ1-5
ASSRTVGQIEYQPQH
>TRBV13|TRBJ2-7
ASSPRQGSYEQY
>TRBV18|TRBJ1-5
ASSPLRTVHSNQPQH
>TRBV30|TRBJ2-2
AWSVFGSRTGRAGELF
>TRBV5-6|TRBJ1-1
ASSGPGRRAF
>TRBV5-1|TRBJ2-5
ASSLQGWDQETQY